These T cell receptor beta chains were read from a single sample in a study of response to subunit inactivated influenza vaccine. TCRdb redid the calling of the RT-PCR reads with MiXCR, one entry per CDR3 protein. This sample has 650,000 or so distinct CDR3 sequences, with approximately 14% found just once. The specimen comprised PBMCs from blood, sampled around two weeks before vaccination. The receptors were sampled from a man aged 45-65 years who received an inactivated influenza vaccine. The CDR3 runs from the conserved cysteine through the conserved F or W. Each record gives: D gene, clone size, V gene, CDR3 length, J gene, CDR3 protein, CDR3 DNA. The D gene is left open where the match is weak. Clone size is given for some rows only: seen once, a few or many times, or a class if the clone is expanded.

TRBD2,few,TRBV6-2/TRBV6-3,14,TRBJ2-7,CASRFRDYNYEQYF,TGTGCCAGCAGATTCCGGGACTACAACTACGAGCAGTACTTC
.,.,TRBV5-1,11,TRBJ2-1,CASTLGVEQFF,TGCGCCAGCACCCTCGGGGTTGAGCAGTTCTTC
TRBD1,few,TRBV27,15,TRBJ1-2,CASSLRGQGLYGYTF,TGTGCCAGCAGTTTAAGGGGGCAGGGCCTATATGGCTACACCTTC
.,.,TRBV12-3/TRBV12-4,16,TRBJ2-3,CASSSDGGPSTDTQYF,TGTGCCAGCAGCTCGGACGGGGGACCTAGCACAGATACGCAGTATTTT
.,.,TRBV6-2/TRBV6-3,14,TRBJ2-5,CASSYGGVAETQYF,TGTGCCAGCAGTTACGGCGGGGTCGCAGAGACCCAGTACTTC
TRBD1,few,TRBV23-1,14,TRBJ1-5,CASRDRGPNQPQHF,TGCGCCAGCAGAGACAGGGGGCCAAATCAGCCCCAGCATTTT
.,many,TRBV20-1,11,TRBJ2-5,CSARGPETQYF,TGCAGTGCTAGGGGTCCGGAGACCCAGTACTTC
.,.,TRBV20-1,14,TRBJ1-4,CSARVGFEGGKLFF,TGCAGTGCTAGAGTGGGTTTTGAGGGGGGAAAACTGTTTTTT
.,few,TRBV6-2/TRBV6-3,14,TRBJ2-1,CASTEGPGYNEQFF,TGTGCCAGCACCGAGGGCCCCGGATACAATGAGCAGTTCTTC
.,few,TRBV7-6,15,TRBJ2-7,CASSLDRGPRYEQYF,TGTGCCAGCAGCTTAGACCGGGGACCACGATACGAGCAGTACTTC
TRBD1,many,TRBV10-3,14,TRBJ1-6,CAISQQGRESPLHF,TGTGCCATCAGCCAACAGGGGAGGGAGTCACCCCTCCACTTT
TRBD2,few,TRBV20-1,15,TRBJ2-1,CSARDRSGSYNEQFF,TGCAGTGCTAGAGATCGTAGCGGGAGTTACAATGAGCAGTTCTTC
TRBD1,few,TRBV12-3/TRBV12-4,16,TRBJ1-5,CASSSQQGWNNQPQHF,TGTGCCAGCAGTTCACAACAGGGGTGGAACAATCAGCCCCAGCATTTT
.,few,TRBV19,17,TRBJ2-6,CASSLRTGTSGANVLTF,TGTGCCAGTAGTCTGCGAACTGGGACATCTGGGGCCAACGTCCTGACTTTC
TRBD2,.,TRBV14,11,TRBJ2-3,CARGGTDTQYF,TGTGCCAGGGGGGGGACAGATACGCAGTATTTT
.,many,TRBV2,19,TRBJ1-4,CASSDLWTVGDPTNEKLFF,TGTGCCAGCAGTGATCTCTGGACAGTTGGTGATCCAACTAATGAAAAACTGTTTTTT
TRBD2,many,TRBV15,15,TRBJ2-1,CATSRGLAGGHEQFF,TGTGCCACCAGCAGAGGACTAGCGGGGGGGCATGAGCAGTTCTTC
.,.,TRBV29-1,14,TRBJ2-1,CSFRGDHLNNEQFF,TGCAGCTTCCGAGGGGACCACCTCAACAATGAGCAGTTCTTC
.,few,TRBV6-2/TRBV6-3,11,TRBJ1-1,CASSRQGKAFF,TGTGCCAGCAGTAGGCAGGGGAAAGCTTTCTTT
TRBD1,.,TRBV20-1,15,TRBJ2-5,CSARAPGGPQETQYF,TGCAGTGCTAGAGCGCCAGGGGGCCCCCAAGAGACCCAGTACTTC
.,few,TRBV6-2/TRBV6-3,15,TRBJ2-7,CASSWSHSGSNEQYF,TGTGCCAGCAGTTGGTCCCATTCAGGGTCGAACGAGCAGTACTTC
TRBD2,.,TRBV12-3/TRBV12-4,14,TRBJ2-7,CASTLGLGHWEQYF,TGTGCCAGCACCCTAGGACTAGGCCACTGGGAGCAGTACTTC
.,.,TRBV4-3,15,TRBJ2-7,CASSRIDGESYEQYF,TGCGCCAGCAGCCGCATTGACGGGGAATCCTACGAGCAGTACTTC
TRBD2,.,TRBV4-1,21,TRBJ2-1,CASSYLRDLAGGKGLRNEQFF,TGCGCCAGCAGCTACCTCAGGGATCTAGCGGGGGGTAAGGGCCTTAGGAATGAGCAGTTCTTC
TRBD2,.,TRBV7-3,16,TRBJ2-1,CASSPGVSGRWSEQFF,TGTGCCAGCAGCCCAGGTGTTAGCGGGAGATGGAGTGAGCAGTTCTTC
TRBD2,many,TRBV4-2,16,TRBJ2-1,CASSQTSGDTYNEQFF,TGTGCCAGCAGCCAGACTAGCGGGGACACCTACAATGAGCAGTTCTTC
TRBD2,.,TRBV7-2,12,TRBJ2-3,CASSVLASTQYF,TGTGCCAGCAGCGTACTAGCGAGTACGCAGTATTTT
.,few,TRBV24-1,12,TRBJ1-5,CATSDELEPQHF,TGTGCCACCAGTGATGAGCTCGAGCCCCAGCATTTT
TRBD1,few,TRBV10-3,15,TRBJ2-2,CAITVGQSNTGELFF,TGTGCCATCACGGTGGGACAGAGTAACACCGGGGAGCTGTTTTTT
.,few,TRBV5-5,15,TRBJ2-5,CASTPSGGSQETQYF,TGTGCCAGCACCCCCTCGGGTGGATCTCAAGAGACCCAGTACTTC
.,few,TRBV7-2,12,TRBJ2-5,CASSIFQETQYF,TGTGCCAGCAGCATCTTCCAGGAGACCCAGTACTTC
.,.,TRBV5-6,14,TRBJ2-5,CASSLVLTQETQYF,TGTGCCAGCAGCTTGGTATTGACTCAAGAGACCCAGTACTTC
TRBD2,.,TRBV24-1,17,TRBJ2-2,CATSDPYGRKGTGELFF,TGTGCCACCAGTGATCCGTACGGGAGGAAGGGCACCGGGGAGCTGTTTTTT
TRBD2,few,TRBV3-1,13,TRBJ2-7,CASSHGRAYEQYF,TGTGCCAGCAGCCACGGGAGGGCCTACGAGCAGTACTTC
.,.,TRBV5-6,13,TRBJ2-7,CASSSQGLGEQYF,TGTGCCAGCAGCTCGCAGGGTTTGGGGGAGCAGTACTTC
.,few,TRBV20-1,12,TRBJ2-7,CSATPRTYEQYF,TGCAGTGCTACCCCCCGGACCTACGAGCAGTACTTC
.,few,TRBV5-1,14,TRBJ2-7,CASSLDPRSYEQYF,TGCGCCAGCAGCTTGGATCCCAGATCCTACGAGCAGTACTTC
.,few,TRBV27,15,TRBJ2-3,CASSLIGGGSDTQYF,TGTGCCAGCAGTTTAATCGGGGGCGGTTCAGATACGCAGTATTTT
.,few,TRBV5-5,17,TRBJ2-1,CASSDQLPYLPYNEQFF,TGTGCCAGCAGCGACCAACTACCTTACCTACCCTACAATGAGCAGTTCTTC
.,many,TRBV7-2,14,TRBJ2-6,CASSYSGSADVLTF,TGTGCCAGCAGCTACTCCGGGTCCGCCGACGTCCTGACTTTC
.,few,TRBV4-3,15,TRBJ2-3,CASSQDPSGMDTQYF,TGCGCCAGCAGCCAAGATCCCTCCGGGATGGATACGCAGTATTTT
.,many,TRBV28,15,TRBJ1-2,CASSPPGPTHYGYTF,TGTGCCAGCAGCCCTCCGGGACCTACCCACTATGGCTACACCTTC
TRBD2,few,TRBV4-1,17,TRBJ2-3,CASSQYSGGAITDTQYF,TGCGCCAGCAGCCAATATAGCGGGGGGGCTATCACAGATACGCAGTATTTT
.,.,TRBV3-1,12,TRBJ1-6,CASSQDTRPLHF,TGTGCCAGCAGCCAAGATACCAGGCCTCTCCACTTT
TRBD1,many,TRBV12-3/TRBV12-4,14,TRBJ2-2,CASSGQGYTGELFF,TGTGCCAGCAGTGGACAGGGTTACACCGGGGAGCTGTTTTTT
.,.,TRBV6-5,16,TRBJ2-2,CASSSPAGTSTGELFF,TGTGCCAGCAGTTCCCCCGCGGGTACAAGCACCGGGGAGCTGTTTTTT
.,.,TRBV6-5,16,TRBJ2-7,CASSSFPGTETYEQYF,TGTGCCAGCAGTTCTTTCCCCGGGACGGAAACCTACGAGCAGTACTTC
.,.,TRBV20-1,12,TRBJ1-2,CSALQDNYGYTF,TGCAGTGCTCTACAGGATAACTATGGCTACACCTTC
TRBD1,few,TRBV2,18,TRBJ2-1,CASRKSGGQAKFYNEQFF,TGTGCCAGCAGAAAGAGTGGGGGACAGGCGAAGTTTTACAATGAGCAGTTCTTC
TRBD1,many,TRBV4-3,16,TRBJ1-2,CASSHSGQDSNYGYTF,TGCGCCAGCAGCCACTCTGGACAGGACTCTAACTATGGCTACACCTTC